This entry lists 7 T cell receptor beta chains sequenced from one sample in a study of T cell therapy after organ transplantation. Their specific antigens are unknown. Libraries were prepared by immunoSEQ multiplex PCR; TCRdb keeps only in-frame clonotypes and omits some of them. The sample consists of some 47,000 clones, 85% to 95% of them appearing once. The sample here was CD8+ T cells from blood, taken before autologous CMV-specific T cell therapy. The receptor set was obtained from a human patient who had received a solid organ transplant and had CMV disease.

CDR3 protein: CASSQEDTSSSYEQYF. In nucleotides, the CDR3 is TGTGCCAGCAGCCAAGAGGACACTTCGAGCTCCTACGAGCAGTACTTC. The chain combines TRBV4-2 with TRBJ2-7, with TRBD1 as a possible D gene (5 bases). This CDR3 comprises 16 residues. Germline assignment: CDR1 LGHNA and CDR2 YNFKEQ. Trimming removed 0 bases at V and 0 bases at J, with 12 bases between.

The chain employs TRBV7-9 and TRBJ1-3; 8 bases are shared with TRBD1. The ends lost 4 bases at V and 7 bases at J; junction bases unmatched: 6. This CDR3 comprises 14 residues. Germline V lookup: CDR1 SEHNR, CDR2 FQNEAQ (reference sequence). The CDR3 here is CASSSPQGANTIYF. The DNA for the CDR3 is TGTGCCAGCAGCTCCCCCCAGGGGGCGAACACCATATATTTT. Looking up the rest from reference TRBV7-9 and TRBJ1-3 gives the full variable domain: DTGVSQNPRHKITKRGQNVTFRCDPISEHNRLYWYRQTLGQGPEFLTYFQNEAQLEKSRLLSDRFSAERPKGSFSTLEIQRTEQGDSAMYLCASSSPQGANTIYFGEGSWLTVV.

This clone has only one observation. The chain links TRBV5-4 to TRBJ1-1, with TRBD1 as a possible D gene (5 bases). The V gene lost 0 bases and the J gene lost 7 bases, with 10 bases spanning the gap. The CDR3 runs 13 residues. Germline V gene lookup returns CDR1 SGHNT and CDR2 YYREEE (reference sequence). CDR3 nucleotide sequence: TGTGCCAGCAGCTTGGGCAGGGCTGGTGAAGCTTTCTTT. This encodes CASSLGRAGEAFF. Variable domain in full (rest from reference TRBV5-4 and TRBJ1-1): ETGVTQSPTHLIKTRGQQVTLRCSSQSGHNTVSWYQQALGQGPQFIFQYYREEENGRGNFPPRFSGLQFPNYSSELNVNALELDDSALYLCASSLGRAGEAFFGQGTRLTVV.

V usage is TRBV11-2 and J usage is TRBJ1-2; a weak D match, TRBD1 (6 bases). The germline V and J ends were trimmed by 5 bases and 3 bases, with 7 bases remaining between them. This CDR3 is built from 12 residues. Germline V lookup: CDR1 SGHAT, CDR2 FQNNGV. For the CDR3, the DNA is TGTGCCAGCAGCGCAGGGGACTATGGCTACACCTTC. It encodes CASSAGDYGYTF.

The gene calls are TRBV4-1 and TRBJ2-3; 10 bases line up with TRBD2. Germline V gene data show CDR1 as MGHRA and CDR2 as YSYEKL. Germline trimming cut 1 base from V and 2 bases from J; bases unmatched to any gene: 9. The CDR3 is made up of 18 amino acids. CDR3 sequence reads: CASSQAVLLAGYTDTQYF. Written as DNA, the CDR3 is TGCGCCAGCAGCCAAGCGGTACTACTAGCGGGGTACACAGATACGCAGTATTTT.

The chain joins TRBV6-1 to TRBJ1-3; possibly TRBD1 for D (6 bases). Deletions cut 2 bases from V and 2 bases from J, with 10 bases between. Germline V gives CDR1 MNHNS, CDR2 SASEGT. This CDR3 contains 15 residues. CDR3: CASSERGNTGNTIYF. The CDR3 bases are TGTGCCAGCAGTGAAAGGGGGAACACTGGAAACACCATATATTTT.

V gene TRBV7-6 combines with J gene TRBJ1-1; tentatively, D is TRBD1 (5 bases). The V and J ends lost 6 bases and 3 bases respectively, with 11 bases between them. Germline V gene lookup returns CDR1 SGHVS and CDR2 FNYEAQ. There are 13 residues in the CDR3. The CDR3 nucleotides are TGTGCCAGCAGTCAAAGGGGAGACACTGAAGCTTTCTTT. Protein sequence: CASSQRGDTEAFF.